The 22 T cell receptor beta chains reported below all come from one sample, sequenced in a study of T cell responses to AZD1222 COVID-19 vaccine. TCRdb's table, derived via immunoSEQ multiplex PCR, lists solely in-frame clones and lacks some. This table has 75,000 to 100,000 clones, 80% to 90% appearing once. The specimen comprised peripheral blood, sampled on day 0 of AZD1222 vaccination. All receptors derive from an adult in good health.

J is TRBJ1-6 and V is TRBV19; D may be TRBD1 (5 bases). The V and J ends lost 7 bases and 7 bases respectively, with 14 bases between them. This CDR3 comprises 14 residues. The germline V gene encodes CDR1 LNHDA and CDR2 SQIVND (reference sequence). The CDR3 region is CASTPQGLNSPLHF. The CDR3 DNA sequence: TGTGCCAGTACCCCCCAGGGCCTAAATTCACCCCTCCACTTT.

The CDR3 DNA follows: TGTGCCAGCAGTTATATTTTGGGAGGGGGCGGTTCTGTCTACGAGCAGTACTTC. Its translation: CASSYILGGGGSVYEQYF. The J gene is TRBJ2-7, the V gene TRBV6-2 or TRBV6-3; tentatively, D is TRBD1 or TRBD2 (7 bases each). CDR1 is MNHEY and CDR2 is SVGEGT in the germline V gene. The CDR3 runs to 18 residues. V gave up 3 bases and J gave up 3 bases, with 24 bases separating them.

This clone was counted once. The CDR3 coding sequence is TGCGCCAGCGCCCCGGGACTAGACTTCCAAGAGACCCAGTACTTC. Encoded protein: CASAPGLDFQETQYF. The J gene is TRBJ2-5, the V gene TRBV5-1; TRBD2 agrees at 8 bases. V lost 7 bases to trimming and J lost 1 base; unmatched junction nucleotides: 9. Looked up from germline, CDR1 is SGHRS and CDR2 is YFSETQ. The CDR3 has 15 residues.

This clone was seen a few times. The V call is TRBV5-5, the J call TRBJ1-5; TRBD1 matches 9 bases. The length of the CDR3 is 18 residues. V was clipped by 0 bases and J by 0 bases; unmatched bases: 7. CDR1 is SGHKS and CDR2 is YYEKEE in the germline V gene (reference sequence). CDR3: CASSLGGQGGHSNQPQHF. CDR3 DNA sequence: TGTGCCAGCAGCTTGGGGGGACAGGGAGGGCATAGCAATCAGCCCCAGCATTTT.

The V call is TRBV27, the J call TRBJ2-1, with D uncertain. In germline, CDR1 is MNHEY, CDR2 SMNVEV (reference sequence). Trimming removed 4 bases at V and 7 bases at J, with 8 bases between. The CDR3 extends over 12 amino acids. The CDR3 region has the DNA TGTGCCAGCAGTTCTCAGTGGAATGAGCAGTTCTTC. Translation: CASSSQWNEQFF.

The CDR3 is CASRDTPQYNEQFF. CDR3 sequence (DNA): TGTGCCAGCAGGGACACCCCCCAGTACAATGAGCAGTTCTTC. The chain employs TRBV2 and TRBJ2-1, with a weak D call TRBD1 (5 bases). V was pared by 6 bases and J by 4 bases, with 13 bases between. The length of the CDR3 is 14 residues. The germline gives CDR1 SNHLY, CDR2 FYNNEI.

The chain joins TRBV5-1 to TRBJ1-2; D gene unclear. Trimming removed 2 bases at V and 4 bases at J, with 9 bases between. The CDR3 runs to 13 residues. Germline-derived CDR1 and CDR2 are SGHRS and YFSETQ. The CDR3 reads CASSFAASYGYTF. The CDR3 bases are TGCGCCAGCAGCTTTGCGGCTAGCTATGGCTACACCTTC.

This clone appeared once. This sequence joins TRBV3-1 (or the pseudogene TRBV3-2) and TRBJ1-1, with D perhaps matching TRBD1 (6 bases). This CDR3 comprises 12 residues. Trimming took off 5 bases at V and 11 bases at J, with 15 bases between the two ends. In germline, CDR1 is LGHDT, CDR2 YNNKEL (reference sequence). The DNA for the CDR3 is TGTGCCAGCAGCTTAGAGACAGGTCCCGCTTTCTTT. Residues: CASSLETGPAFF.

The CDR3 region is CASSRTGNTIYF. The CDR3 DNA reads TGTGCCAGCAGTAGGACTGGAAACACCATATATTTT. This rearrangement joins TRBV13 to TRBJ1-3; D remains unclear. Germline V CDR1 and CDR2: PRHDT, FYEKMQ (reference sequence). The germline V and J ends were trimmed by 6 bases and 2 bases, with 5 bases remaining between them. This CDR3 region has 12 residues.

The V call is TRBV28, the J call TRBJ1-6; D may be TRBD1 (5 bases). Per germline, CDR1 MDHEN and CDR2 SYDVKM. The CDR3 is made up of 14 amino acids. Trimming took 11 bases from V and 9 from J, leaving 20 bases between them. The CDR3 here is CAGRTGPPGSPLHF. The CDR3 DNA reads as TGTGCCGGTCGTACAGGACCGCCTGGTTCACCCCTCCACTTT.

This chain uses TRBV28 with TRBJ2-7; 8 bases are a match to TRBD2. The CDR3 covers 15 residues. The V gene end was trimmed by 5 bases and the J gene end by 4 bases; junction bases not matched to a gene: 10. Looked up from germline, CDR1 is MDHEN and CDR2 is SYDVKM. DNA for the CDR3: TGTGCCAGCAGTCCCCGGGGGGGGGCTCAATACGAGCAGTACTTC. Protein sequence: CASSPRGGAQYEQYF.

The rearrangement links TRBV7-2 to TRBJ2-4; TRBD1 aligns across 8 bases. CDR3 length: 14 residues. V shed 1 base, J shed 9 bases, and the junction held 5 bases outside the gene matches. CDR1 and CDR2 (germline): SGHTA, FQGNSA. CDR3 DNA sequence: TGTGCCAGCAGCTTAGGACAGGGGTCGGTCATTCAGTACTTC. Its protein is CASSLGQGSVIQYF.

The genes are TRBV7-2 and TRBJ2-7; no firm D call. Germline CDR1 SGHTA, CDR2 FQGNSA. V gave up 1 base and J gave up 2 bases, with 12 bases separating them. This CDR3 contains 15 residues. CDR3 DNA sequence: TGTGCCAGCAGCTTAGTAGCAGGCCAGCCCTACGAGCAGTACTTC. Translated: CASSLVAGQPYEQYF. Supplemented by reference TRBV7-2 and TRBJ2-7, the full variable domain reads GAGVSQSPSNKVTEKGKDVELRCDPISGHTALYWYRQSLGQGLEFLIYFQGNSAPDKSGLPSDRFSAERTGGSVSTLTIQRTQQEDSAVYLCASSLVAGQPYEQYFGPGTRLTVT.

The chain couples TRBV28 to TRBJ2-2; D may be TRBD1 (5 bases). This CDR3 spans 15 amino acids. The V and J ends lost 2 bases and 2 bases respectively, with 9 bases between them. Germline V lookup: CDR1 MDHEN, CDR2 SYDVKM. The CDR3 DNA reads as TGTGCCAGCAGTTTAAGACAGAGCAACACCGGGGAGCTGTTTTTT. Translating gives CASSLRQSNTGELFF.

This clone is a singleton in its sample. As DNA, the CDR3 is TGTGCCAGCAGTTCTTCTAGCGGGACGTCCTACAATGAGCAGTTCTTC. As protein: CASSSSSGTSYNEQFF. This chain links TRBV6-5 with TRBJ2-1, with 9 positions matching TRBD2. This CDR3 contains 16 residues. In germline, CDR1 is MNHEY, CDR2 SVGAGI. V dropped 4 bases and J dropped 1; count of bases not matched to a gene: 5.

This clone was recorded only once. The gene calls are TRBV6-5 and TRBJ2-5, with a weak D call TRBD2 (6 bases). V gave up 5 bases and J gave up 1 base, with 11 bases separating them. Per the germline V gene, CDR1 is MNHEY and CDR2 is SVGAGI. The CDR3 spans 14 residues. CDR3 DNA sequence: TGTGCCAGCAGTCGGGGACTGATCCAAGAGACCCAGTACTTC. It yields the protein CASSRGLIQETQYF.

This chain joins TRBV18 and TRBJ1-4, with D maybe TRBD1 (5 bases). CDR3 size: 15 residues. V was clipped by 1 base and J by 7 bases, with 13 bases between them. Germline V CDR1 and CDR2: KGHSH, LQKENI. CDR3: CASSPRTGYSEKLFF. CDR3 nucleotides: TGTGCCAGCTCACCACGCACAGGCTACAGTGAAAAACTGTTTTTT.

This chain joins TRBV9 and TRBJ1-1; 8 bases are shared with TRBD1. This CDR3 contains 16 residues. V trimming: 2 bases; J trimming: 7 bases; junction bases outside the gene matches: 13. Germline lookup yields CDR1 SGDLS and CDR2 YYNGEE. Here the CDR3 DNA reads TGTGCCAGCAGCGTGCGGGCAGGGGGCGGAGGTGATGAAGCTTTCTTT. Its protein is CASSVRAGGGGDEAFF.

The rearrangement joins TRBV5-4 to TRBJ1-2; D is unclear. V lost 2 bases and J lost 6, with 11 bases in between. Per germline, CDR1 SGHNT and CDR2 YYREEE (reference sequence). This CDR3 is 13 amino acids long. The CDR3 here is CASSFLTQHGYTF. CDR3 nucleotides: TGTGCCAGCAGCTTTCTTACGCAACATGGCTACACCTTC. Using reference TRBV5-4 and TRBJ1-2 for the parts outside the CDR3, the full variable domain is ETGVTQSPTHLIKTRGQQVTLRCSSQSGHNTVSWYQQALGQGPQFIFQYYREEENGRGNFPPRFSGLQFPNYSSELNVNALELDDSALYLCASSFLTQHGYTFGSGTRLTVV.

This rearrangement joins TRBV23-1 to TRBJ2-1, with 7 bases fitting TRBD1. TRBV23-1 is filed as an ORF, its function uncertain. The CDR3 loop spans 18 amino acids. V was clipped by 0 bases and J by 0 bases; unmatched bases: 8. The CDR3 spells CASSQSTGASYSYNEQFF. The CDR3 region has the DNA TGCGCCAGCAGTCAATCCACAGGGGCCTCATACTCCTACAATGAGCAGTTCTTC.

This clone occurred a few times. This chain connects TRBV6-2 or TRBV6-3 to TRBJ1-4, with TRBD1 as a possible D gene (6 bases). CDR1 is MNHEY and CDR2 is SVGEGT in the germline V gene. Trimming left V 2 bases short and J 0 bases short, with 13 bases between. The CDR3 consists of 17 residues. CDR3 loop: CASSYLQDSATNEKLFF. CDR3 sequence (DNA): TGTGCCAGCAGTTACCTCCAGGACAGCGCAACTAATGAAAAACTGTTTTTT.

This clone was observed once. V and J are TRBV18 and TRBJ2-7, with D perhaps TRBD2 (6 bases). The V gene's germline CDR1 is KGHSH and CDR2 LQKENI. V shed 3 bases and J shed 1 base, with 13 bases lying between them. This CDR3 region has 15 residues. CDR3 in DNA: TGTGCCAGCTCACCTCGGGAGTTTGCTTCCTACGAGCAGTACTTC. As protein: CASSPREFASYEQYF.